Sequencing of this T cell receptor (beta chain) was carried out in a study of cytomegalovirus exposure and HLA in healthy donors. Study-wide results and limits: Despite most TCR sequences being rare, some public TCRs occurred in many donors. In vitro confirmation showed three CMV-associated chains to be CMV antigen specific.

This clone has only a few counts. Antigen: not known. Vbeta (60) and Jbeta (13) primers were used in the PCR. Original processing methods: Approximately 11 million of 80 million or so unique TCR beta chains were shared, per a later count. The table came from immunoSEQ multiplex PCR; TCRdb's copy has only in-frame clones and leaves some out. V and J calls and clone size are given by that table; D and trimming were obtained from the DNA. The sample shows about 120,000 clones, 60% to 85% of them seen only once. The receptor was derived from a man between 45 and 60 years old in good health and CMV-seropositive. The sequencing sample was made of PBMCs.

The CDR3 loop reads CASSIRGQYGYTF. CDR3 DNA sequence: TGTGCCAGCAGCATCAGGGGGCAATATGGCTACACCTTC. The rearrangement links TRBV5-4 to TRBJ1-2; TRBD1 agrees at 8 bases. Germline V lookup: CDR1 SGHNT, CDR2 YYREEE (reference sequence). This CDR3 comprises 13 residues. The V segment lost 4 bases and the J segment 5 bases; nucleotides outside the gene matches: 4.